These 21 T cell receptor beta chains were all obtained from the same sample, sequenced in a study of T cells in Graves' hyperthyroidism and ophthalmopathy. Template material for amplifying TCR beta CDR3 regions consisted of RNA transcripts. First-round RT-PCR targeting the TCR CDR3 was performed with the HTBI primer set. TCRdb re-called the multiplex PCR reads through MiXCR, storing one row per CDR3 protein. The data contain about 350,000 distinct CDR3 sequences, roughly an eighth of them singletons. What was sequenced was blood. The receptor source for this set is a woman between 40 and 50 years old with Graves' ophthalmopathy.

This clonotype was picked up many times. The V call is TRBV29-1, the J call TRBJ2-1; 8 nucleotides align to TRBD2. V shed 4 bases and J 4 bases; nucleotides not matched to a gene: 6. The CDR3 covers 14 residues. Looked up from germline, CDR1 is SQVTM and CDR2 is ANQGSEA. The CDR3 nucleotides read TGCAGCGTTGGTCTAGCGGGTTTATACAATGAGCAGTTCTTC. Its protein is CSVGLAGLYNEQFF.

The chain recombines TRBV10-3 with TRBJ2-7, with unresolved D. The CDR3 consists of 14 residues. The ends were cut back, 0 bases at V and 3 bases at J, with 9 bases in the middle. CDR1 and CDR2 (germline): ENHRY, SYGVKD. In DNA, the CDR3 is TGTGCCATCAGTGAGTCTTCCACGATCTACGAGCAGTACTTC. Translated: CAISESSTIYEQYF.

This clonotype was counted many times. The V gene is TRBV20-1, the J gene TRBJ1-5; D is unclear. V was trimmed by 6 bases and J by 6 bases, leaving 12 bases between them. Germline values: CDR1 DFQATT, CDR2 SNEGSKA (reference sequence). The CDR3 is made up of 12 amino acids. The CDR3 loop reads CSAVTTAQPQHF. The CDR3 DNA is TGCAGTGCGGTCACTACAGCTCAGCCCCAGCATTTT.

The J gene is TRBJ1-3, the V gene TRBV3-1; D possibly corresponds to TRBD1 (5 bases). Trimming took off 3 bases at V and 4 bases at J, with 7 bases between the two ends. There are 13 residues in the CDR3. Germline assignment: CDR1 LGHDT and CDR2 YNNKEL (reference sequence). Here the CDR3 DNA reads TGTGCCAGCAGCCATCACAGGGGAAACACCATATATTTT. Translation gives CASSHHRGNTIYF.

This clonotype has a count of ten or more. CDR3 nucleotides: TGTGCCAGCAGCTTAGAGAGGGCGAGGGGGCGAGAGACCCAGTACTTC. It yields the protein CASSLERARGRETQYF. The chain couples TRBV11-2 to TRBJ2-5, with 7 bases aligning to TRBD1. CDR1 SGHAT and CDR2 FQNNGV come from the germline V gene. Trimming took 0 bases from V and 4 from J; bases not matched to a gene: 8. CDR3 length equals 16 residues.

This chain uses TRBV29-1 with TRBJ1-3; D gene ambiguous. V was cut by 6 bases and J by 7 bases, with 10 bases left in between. Germline V lookup: CDR1 SQVTM, CDR2 ANQGSEA. The CDR3 totals 11 residues. CDR3 DNA sequence: TGCAGCGTCACTTTGATGAACACCATATATTTT. As protein: CSVTLMNTIYF.

The V call is TRBV10-3, the J call TRBJ2-2, with TRBD2 matching 9 bases. CDR1 and CDR2 (germline): ENHRY, SYGVKD. With V trimmed by 0 bases and J by 6 bases, 2 bases remained unmatched. The CDR3 is made up of 15 amino acids. The CDR3 loop is CAISESGTSSGELFF. Here the CDR3 DNA reads TGTGCCATCAGTGAGTCTGGGACTAGCTCCGGGGAGCTGTTTTTT.

V is TRBV5-1 and J is TRBJ1-6; TRBD1 might be the D (5 bases). The ends were cut back, 0 bases at V and 8 bases at J, with 15 bases in the middle. CDR1 and CDR2 (germline): SGHRS, YFSETQ. The CDR3 is 16 amino acids. The CDR3 is CASSLEGTAGYSPLHF. The CDR3 DNA sequence: TGCGCCAGCAGCTTGGAAGGGACCGCGGGGTATTCACCCCTCCACTTT.

This rearrangement joins TRBV4-2 to TRBJ1-4, with 8 bases lining up with TRBD1. The length of the CDR3 is 14 residues. V gave up 3 bases and J gave up 8 bases; unmatched junction bases: 5. Per the germline V gene, CDR1 is LGHNA and CDR2 is YNFKEQ. The CDR3 DNA reads TGTGCCAGCAGCCATGACAGGGGAGGCGAAAAACTGTTTTTT. Its translation: CASSHDRGGEKLFF.

The table lists this clonotype with a few counts. This chain uses TRBV11-2 with TRBJ2-1, with 9 bases lining up with TRBD1. This CDR3 spans 16 amino acids. The V gene's germline CDR1 is SGHAT and CDR2 FQNNGV. V dropped 5 bases and J dropped 7; count of bases not matched to a gene: 12. DNA of the CDR3: TGTGCCAGCAGCCGAAAAAGGACAGGGGCAAGAAATGAGCAGTTCTTC. Translated, it gives CASSRKRTGARNEQFF.

This clonotype turned up a few times. The chain joins TRBV7-9 to TRBJ2-3, with D uncertain. The germline gives CDR1 SEHNR, CDR2 FQNEAQ (reference sequence). The CDR3 sequence is 12 residues long. Trimming took off 2 bases at V and 6 bases at J, with 6 bases between the two ends. CDR3 region: CASSLFDDTQYF. Written as DNA, the CDR3 is TGTGCCAGCAGCTTATTTGACGATACGCAGTATTTT.

This clonotype was detected ten times or more. The chain links TRBV2 to TRBJ2-3; TRBD2 matches at 9 bases. The CDR3 is 15 amino acids. V shed 6 bases, J shed 5 bases, and the junction held 9 bases outside the gene matches. Germline V gene sequence: CDR1 SNHLY, CDR2 FYNNEI. CDR3 amino acids: CASRPTGLAGDTQYF. The CDR3 coding sequence is TGTGCCAGCAGGCCAACGGGACTAGCCGGAGATACGCAGTATTTT. Full variable domain (remainder filled in from reference TRBV2 and TRBJ2-3): EPEVTQTPSHQVTQMGQEVILRCVPISNHLYFYWYRQILGQKVEFLVSFYNNEISEKSEIFDDQFSVERPDGSNFTLKIRSTKLEDSAMYFCASRPTGLAGDTQYFGPGTRLTVL.

With regard to this clonotype: A read error may explain this, as a much larger clone is one base away. The rearrangement uses TRBV20-1 and TRBJ2-1; TRBD2 matches at 8 bases. The CDR3 extends over 14 amino acids. Per germline, CDR1 DFQATT and CDR2 SNEGSKA (reference sequence). After removal of 5 bases from V and 10 bases from J, the junction contained 13 bases not matched to a gene. The CDR3 sequence: CSASWTSLINEQFF. CDR3 nucleotides: TGCAGTGCTTCGTGGACTAGCTTGATTAACGAGCAGTTCTTC.

This clonotype was seen more than once but under ten times. The chain employs TRBV12-5 and TRBJ2-1, with D unresolved. This CDR3 has 14 amino acids. The V end was cut by 2 bases, the J end by 7 bases, with 12 bases between. The V gene's germline CDR1 is LGHNT and CDR2 FRNRAP. The CDR3 here is CASGLPSLGNEQFF. The DNA for the CDR3 is TGTGCTAGTGGTTTGCCCTCACTTGGGAATGAGCAGTTCTTC.

V and J are TRBV12-3 or TRBV12-4 and TRBJ1-1; 9 nucleotides align to TRBD1. The junction had 10 bases not matched to a gene; V was cut back by 6 bases and J by 5 bases. This CDR3 is built from 15 residues. The CDR3 spells CASSRQGQGETEAFF. The CDR3 nucleotides read TGTGCCAGCAGCCGCCAGGGACAGGGAGAGACTGAAGCTTTCTTT.

This clonotype was seen at least ten times. The J gene is TRBJ2-7, the V gene TRBV7-9, with 9 bases that match TRBD1. With 5 bases clipped from V and 3 bases from J, the junction kept 11 bases outside the gene matches. Germline V gives CDR1 SEHNR, CDR2 FQNEAQ (reference sequence). This CDR3 region has 16 residues. The CDR3 here is CASSSREGTGSYEQYF. The CDR3, as DNA: TGTGCCAGCAGCAGCCGTGAAGGGACAGGGAGCTACGAGCAGTACTTC.

The table lists this clonotype with a few counts. The chain carries TRBV29-1 and TRBJ2-4; D unclear. Looked up from germline, CDR1 is SQVTM and CDR2 is ANQGSEA. V lost 7 bases to trimming and J lost 0 bases, with 16 bases between them. This CDR3 region has 15 residues. CDR3 in amino acids: CSAAGGLLAKNIQYF. DNA for the CDR3: TGCAGCGCTGCCGGTGGGCTACTAGCCAAAAACATTCAGTACTTC.

V and J are TRBV2 and TRBJ1-4, with D perhaps matching TRBD1 (5 bases). The V end was cut by 2 bases, the J end by 8 bases, with 15 bases between. This CDR3 spans 15 amino acids. The V gene's germline CDR1 is SNHLY and CDR2 FYNNEI. Here the CDR3 DNA reads TGTGCCAGCAGTGAAATGGTAGGGGCGACGGAAAAACTGTTTTTT. Its translation: CASSEMVGATEKLFF.

The rearrangement links TRBV4-2 to TRBJ1-5, with D perhaps TRBD1 (6 bases). This CDR3 contains 14 residues. The V gene lost 1 base and the J gene lost 10 bases, with 14 bases spanning the gap. Germline assignment: CDR1 LGHNA and CDR2 YNFKEQ. CDR3 DNA: TGTGCCAGCAGCCAAGGGACAGAGACGGCCCCCCAGCATTTT. It yields the protein CASSQGTETAPQHF.

This chain uses TRBV3-1 with TRBJ1-1, with 7 bases lining up with TRBD1. CDR1 is LGHDT and CDR2 is YNNKEL in the germline V gene (reference sequence). This CDR3 has 14 amino acids. V was clipped by 4 bases and J by 4 bases; unmatched bases: 6. CDR3 residues: CASSLDRVGTEAFF. The CDR3 DNA reads as TGTGCCAGCAGCCTAGACAGGGTTGGCACTGAAGCTTTCTTT.

This clonotype was recorded at least ten times. The rearrangement joins TRBV19 to TRBJ1-2; D gene ambiguous. V dropped 3 bases and J dropped 7 bases, with 15 bases sitting between them. Germline V gene sequence: CDR1 LNHDA, CDR2 SQIVND (reference sequence). The CDR3 contains 14 residues. Here the CDR3 reads CASSIDRAMGGYTF. In nucleotides, the CDR3 is TGTGCCAGTAGTATTGACCGAGCGATGGGTGGCTACACCTTC.